These 25 T cell receptor beta chains came from one sample sequenced in a study of T-cell reconstitution after alpha-beta-depleted transplantation in children. This sample's TCRbeta library carried unique molecular identifier barcodes. Each CDR3 protein is one row after TCRdb ran MiXCR on the PCR reads. This table has around 960,000 distinct CDR3 sequences, roughly 29% appearing once. The source material was PBMCs, mostly from graft donor cells, sampled 360 days after TCRalphabeta/CD19-depleted stem cell transplant. The source is a boy younger than two who had a stem cell transplant for SCID, so the T cells may come from the graft donor.

This clonotype was seen ten or more times. V usage is TRBV12-3 or TRBV12-4 and J usage is TRBJ1-1; no clear D gene. The CDR3 is 13 amino acids. Trimming pared 1 base from V and 4 bases from J, leaving 7 bases between. The CDR3 sequence is CASSLGQLTEAFF. The CDR3 nucleotides are TGTGCCAGCAGTTTAGGGCAGCTCACTGAAGCTTTCTTT.

J is TRBJ2-7 and V is TRBV6-5; D is unresolved. V shed 0 bases and J shed 1 base, with 10 bases lying between them. CDR3 size: 15 residues. In germline, CDR1 is MNHEY, CDR2 SVGAGI. The CDR3 region is CASSYSWARSYEQYF. In DNA, the CDR3 is TGTGCCAGCAGTTACTCGTGGGCCAGATCCTACGAGCAGTACTTC.

This clonotype was seen more than once but under ten times. V is TRBV5-8 and J is TRBJ2-4, with D possibly called TRBD1 or TRBD2 (5 bases each). This CDR3 spans 13 amino acids. The V end lost 5 bases, the J end lost 7 bases, and 13 bases lay between the germline ends. From germline, CDR1 is SGHTS and CDR2 YDEGEE. CDR3 region: CASRSTGTNIQYF. The CDR3 coding sequence is TGTGCCAGCAGATCCACCGGGACCAACATTCAGTACTTC.

This clonotype has only a few counts. Written as DNA, the CDR3 is TGTGCCAGCAGCCCGGGGACTAGCGCCAATGAGCAGTTCTTC. This translates into CASSPGTSANEQFF. J is TRBJ2-1 and V is TRBV12-3 or TRBV12-4, with 10 bases that match TRBD2. The CDR3 loop spans 14 amino acids. V trimming: 6 bases; J trimming: 6 bases; junction bases outside the gene matches: 5.

This clonotype has only a few counts. The chain has TRBV24-1 and TRBJ2-5, with 11 nucleotides matching TRBD1. Trimming cost V 9 bases and J 4 bases; bases outside gene matches: 6. The germline V gene has CDR1 KGHDR and CDR2 SFDVKD. This CDR3 is built from 14 residues. The chain's CDR3 is CATGQGAWGETQYF. The CDR3 DNA sequence: TGTGCCACCGGACAGGGGGCCTGGGGAGAGACCCAGTACTTC.

This clonotype turned up a few times. The V call is TRBV7-9, the J call TRBJ2-7; maybe TRBD2 (6 bases). The ends were cut back, 5 bases at V and 2 bases at J, with 16 bases in the middle. The germline gives CDR1 SEHNR, CDR2 FQNEAQ (reference sequence). The CDR3 covers 15 residues. The CDR3 nucleotides read TGTGCCAGCAGCCATACAGGAGGGGCCACCTACGAGCAGTACTTC. Translated: CASSHTGGATYEQYF.

J is TRBJ2-7 and V is TRBV6-5, with 9 bases fitting TRBD2. The germline V gene encodes CDR1 MNHEY and CDR2 SVGAGI. The CDR3 consists of 16 residues. V gave up 4 bases and J gave up 5 bases; unmatched junction bases: 12. The CDR3, as DNA: TGTGCCAGCAGTTCCCCATACCTAGCGGGGAGAAACGAGCAGTACTTC. Protein: CASSSPYLAGRNEQYF.

This clonotype has a handful of counts. V and J are TRBV20-1 and TRBJ2-3; D gene ambiguous. This CDR3 spans 13 amino acids. Germline CDR1 and CDR2: DFQATT and SNEGSKA (reference sequence). The CDR3 sequence is CRQSDLFTDTQYF. CDR3 DNA sequence: TGCAGGCAATCGGACCTATTCACAGATACGCAGTATTTT.

This rearrangement joins TRBV19 to TRBJ2-2, with D possibly matching TRBD2 (5 bases). Trimming cost V 3 bases and J 7 bases, with 9 bases left between them. Germline assignment: CDR1 LNHDA and CDR2 SQIVND (reference sequence). The CDR3 covers 13 residues. CDR3 protein: CASSIGEGGELFF. The CDR3 nucleotides read TGTGCCAGTAGTATCGGGGAAGGCGGGGAGCTGTTTTTT.

The V gene is TRBV20-1, the J gene TRBJ2-1; D remains unclear. The ends were cut back, 4 bases at V and 7 bases at J, with 14 bases in the middle. The CDR3 sequence is 13 residues long. In germline, CDR1 is DFQATT, CDR2 SNEGSKA (reference sequence). The DNA for the CDR3 is TGCAGTGCTATGGCCCATCCGCGGAATGAGCAGTTCTTC. Residues: CSAMAHPRNEQFF.

This clonotype was seen a few times. The chain employs TRBV20-1 and TRBJ2-7, with 7 bases matching TRBD1. Per the germline V gene, CDR1 is DFQATT and CDR2 is SNEGSKA (reference sequence). The V and J ends lost 6 bases and 3 bases, in that order; junction bases with no gene match: 8. The CDR3 loop spans 13 amino acids. The CDR3 spells CSATRDSFYEQYF. CDR3 in DNA: TGCAGTGCCACCCGGGACAGCTTCTACGAGCAGTACTTC.

The rearrangement links TRBV24-1 to TRBJ2-6; TRBD2 might be the D (5 bases). Germline V CDR1 and CDR2: KGHDR, SFDVKD. The CDR3 runs 17 residues. V was trimmed by 2 bases and J by 1 base, leaving 11 bases between them. DNA for the CDR3: TGTGCCACCAGTGATTCGAACCCGGGGTCTGGGGCCAACGTCCTGACTTTC. Translating gives CATSDSNPGSGANVLTF.

This chain joins TRBV6-2 or TRBV6-3 and TRBJ2-1; 9 bases match TRBD2. Losses at the gene ends were 7 bases for V and 5 bases for J; bases not matched to a gene: 15. Germline CDR1 reads MNHEY; CDR2 reads SVGEGT. This CDR3 region has 17 residues. CDR3 sequence: CASTGRGGDWVHNEQFF. The CDR3 coding sequence is TGTGCCAGCACAGGGCGGGGGGGGGACTGGGTCCACAATGAGCAGTTCTTC.

This chain connects TRBV7-2 to TRBJ2-3, with D maybe TRBD2 (7 bases). There are 17 residues in the CDR3. V lost 1 base and J lost 0, with 14 bases in between. Germline-derived CDR1 and CDR2 are SGHTA and FQGNSA. The CDR3 protein is CASSLVRAGASTDTQYF. The CDR3 bases are TGTGCCAGCAGCTTAGTGAGGGCGGGGGCTAGCACAGATACGCAGTATTTT.

The chain has TRBV5-1 and TRBJ2-3, with TRBD1 matching 7 bases. CDR3 size: 14 residues. CDR1 SGHRS and CDR2 YFSETQ come from the germline V gene. Unmatched junction bases numbered 6, after V lost 4 bases and J lost 4 bases. CDR3 loop: CASSLGTEPDTQYF. The DNA for the CDR3 is TGCGCCAGCAGCCTAGGGACAGAACCAGATACGCAGTATTTT.

This clonotype was seen a handful of times. The chain uses TRBV10-2 and TRBJ2-5; weak D call: TRBD1 (5 bases). Trimming pared 0 bases from V and 1 base from J, leaving 12 bases between. This CDR3 is built from 16 residues. Germline V gene sequence: CDR1 WSHSY, CDR2 SAAADI. The CDR3 loop is CASSESRHTGQETQYF. The CDR3 DNA reads TGCGCCAGCAGTGAGTCGAGACATACAGGCCAAGAGACCCAGTACTTC.

The chain links TRBV20-1 to TRBJ2-7, with D unclear. The germline gives CDR1 DFQATT, CDR2 SNEGSKA (reference sequence). The CDR3 loop spans 14 amino acids. V lost 5 bases and J 2 bases, leaving 16 bases between the germline ends. CDR3 loop: CSARNWALTYEQYF. CDR3 sequence (DNA): TGCAGTGCTCGAAACTGGGCCCTAACCTACGAGCAGTACTTC.

This chain uses TRBV11-3 with TRBJ1-2; tentative D call: TRBD1 (5 bases). Germline CDR1 SGHNT, CDR2 YENEEA. V lost 2 bases and J 6 bases, leaving 13 bases between the germline ends. The CDR3 has 14 amino acids. The CDR3, as DNA: TGTGCCAGCAGCTTAAACAGGCTTGGGCATGGCTACACCTTC. Protein sequence: CASSLNRLGHGYTF.

This chain links TRBV4-3 with TRBJ1-4; TRBD1 is a possible D gene (6 bases). The CDR3 spans 14 residues. Trimming stripped 2 bases from V and 4 bases from J, with 8 bases between. CDR1 and CDR2 (germline): LGHNA, YSLEER. This CDR3 is CASSQPDSNEKLFF. Here the CDR3 DNA reads TGCGCCAGCAGCCAACCGGACAGTAATGAAAAACTGTTTTTT.

The chain is built from TRBV4-3 and TRBJ1-6; 7 bases map to TRBD1. Germline CDR1 LGHNA, CDR2 YSLEER. After removal of 0 bases from V and 6 bases from J, the junction contained 5 bases not matched to a gene. The CDR3 length is 16 residues. The CDR3 sequence is CASSQETGQINSPLHF. The CDR3 nucleotides are TGCGCCAGCAGCCAAGAGACGGGACAGATTAATTCACCCCTCCACTTT.

This sequence joins TRBV5-6 and TRBJ2-3; 9 nucleotides line up with TRBD2. The ends lost 2 bases at V and 2 bases at J; junction bases unmatched: 3. There are 15 residues in the CDR3. CDR1 and CDR2 from the germline V gene are SGHDT and YYEEEE. CDR3 DNA sequence: TGTGCCAGCAGCTTCCCTAGCGGGACCACAGATACGCAGTATTTT. Its protein product is CASSFPSGTTDTQYF.

This CDR3 reads CASSPSGTGRSNTDTQYF. The CDR3 region has the DNA TGTGCCAGCAGCCCGAGCGGGACAGGGCGTTCGAACACAGATACGCAGTATTTT. The chain joins TRBV7-4 to TRBJ2-3; 9 bases are a match to TRBD1. Germline lookup yields CDR1 SGHVT and CDR2 SQSDAQ. J gave up 2 bases and V 5 bases, and 14 bases lay outside the gene matches. The CDR3 is 18 amino acids.

This clonotype was counted between two and nine times. This rearrangement joins TRBV3-1 to TRBJ2-5; tentatively, D is TRBD2 (6 bases). The germline V gene has CDR1 LGHDT and CDR2 YNNKEL (reference sequence). The V and J ends lost 4 bases and 5 bases respectively, with 14 bases between them. This CDR3 region has 14 residues. CDR3 DNA: TGTGCCAGCAGCCTACGCCCGGGGAGGGAGACCCAGTACTTC. As protein: CASSLRPGRETQYF.

This clonotype was seen a handful of times. This sequence joins TRBV6-1 and TRBJ2-7, with 8 bases aligning to TRBD1. Per the germline V gene, CDR1 is MNHNS and CDR2 is SASEGT. The CDR3 sequence is 13 residues long. V shed 8 bases, J shed 3 bases, and the junction held 6 bases outside the gene matches. The DNA for the CDR3 is TGTGCCAGCTGGACAGGGTCGTTCTACGAGCAGTACTTC. As protein: CASWTGSFYEQYF.

The rearrangement links TRBV10-3 to TRBJ2-5, with D unresolved. Trimming stripped 3 bases from V and 0 bases from J, with 5 bases between. Germline V gene lookup returns CDR1 ENHRY and CDR2 SYGVKD. This CDR3 is 13 amino acids long. The CDR3 region is CAISDGYQETQYF. In nucleotides, the CDR3 is TGTGCCATCAGTGATGGGTACCAAGAGACCCAGTACTTC.